This entry lists 6 T cell receptor beta chains sequenced from one sample in a study of CD8 T cells in ankylosing spondylitis. TCRdb analysed the 5' RACE reads with MiXCR anew, one entry per CDR3 protein. The sample shows around 150,000 distinct CDR3 sequences, roughly 31% of them seen only once. The sequencing input was synovial fluid, either unsorted or a sorted T cell fraction (not recorded which). These receptor sequences come from a male donor with ankylosing spondylitis.

In its sample, this clonotype was seen a few times. V and J are TRBV4-1 and TRBJ1-4; no clear D. Trimming cost V 4 bases and J 6 bases, with 9 bases left between them. CDR1 and CDR2 (germline): MGHRA, YSYEKL. The CDR3 is made up of 13 amino acids. This chain's CDR3 is CASSLRNDEKLFF. CDR3 coding DNA: TGCGCCAGCAGCCTACGTAATGATGAAAAACTGTTTTTT.

The sample holds a few counts of this clonotype. The rearrangement joins TRBV29-1 to TRBJ2-1, with 9 bases that match TRBD1. There are 15 residues in the CDR3. CDR1 is SQVTM, CDR2 ANQGSEA, per germline. The ends lost 6 bases at V and 0 bases at J; junction bases unmatched: 6. The CDR3 loop is CSVGTGPSSYNEQFF. CDR3 coding DNA: TGCAGCGTAGGGACAGGGCCAAGCTCCTACAATGAGCAGTTCTTC.

The V call is TRBV5-6, the J call TRBJ2-4; possible D gene TRBD1, 5 bases. The CDR3 consists of 14 residues. V was cut by 4 bases and J by 3 bases, with 11 bases left in between. CDR1 and CDR2 from the germline V gene are SGHDT and YYEEEE. Here the CDR3 reads CASSAQGGKNIQYF. The CDR3 region has the DNA TGTGCCAGCAGCGCCCAGGGTGGCAAAAACATTCAGTACTTC.

The chain recombines TRBV5-1 with TRBJ1-1; D remains unclear. This CDR3 has 15 amino acids. Looked up from germline, CDR1 is SGHRS and CDR2 is YFSETQ. Trimming stripped 1 base from V and 3 bases from J, with 13 bases between. The CDR3 reads CASSLTLMEDTEAFF. In nucleotides, the CDR3 is TGCGCCAGCAGCTTGACCCTAATGGAGGACACTGAAGCTTTCTTT.

The V and J genes are TRBV28 and TRBJ2-5, with 13 bases lining up with TRBD2. The V segment lost 5 bases and the J segment 4 bases; nucleotides outside the gene matches: 13. The CDR3 is made up of 18 amino acids. Germline lookup yields CDR1 MDHEN and CDR2 SYDVKM. CDR3 in DNA: TGTGCCAGCAGTGACGACAAGCTTCGGACTAGCGGGAGAGAGACCCAGTACTTC. It codes for CASSDDKLRTSGRETQYF.

J is TRBJ1-2 and V is TRBV7-2, with D possibly TRBD1 on 6 matching bases. Germline V CDR1 and CDR2: SGHTA, FQGNSA. V dropped 1 base and J dropped 6 bases, with 15 bases sitting between them. This CDR3 has 15 amino acids. The CDR3 nucleotides are TGTGCCAGCAGCTTAGTTGCCGGGGGGGCGAATGGCTACACCTTC. Protein: CASSLVAGGANGYTF.